This TCR beta chain was profiled in a study of blood T cell repertoires in COVID-19. Study overall: T cells, B-cell-depleted T cells, or PBMCs provided the cDNA or gDNA that served as material.

Authors' data handling: Reference gene primer amplification in the assay estimated nucleated cell counts. TCRdb's table, derived via immunoSEQ multiplex PCR, lists solely in-frame clones and lacks some. For V, J and clone size, that table is used; D and trimming come from the DNA. The table shows a few hundred thousand clones, with approximately 92% occurring only once. Germline assignment: CDR1 MDHEN and CDR2 SYDVKM. The CDR3 consists of 18 residues. The ends lost 4 bases at V and 0 bases at J; junction bases unmatched: 11. Everyone who took part was 18 to 89 years old, and they came from about two dozen US areas. Assignments of participants to cohorts depended upon their own reported clinical history.

V is TRBV28 and J is TRBJ2-3; 9 bases are a match to TRBD1. Material: PBMCs or T cells enriched from blood (not recorded which). This receptor was identified in a young man who had recovered from COVID-19. The CDR3 sequence is CASSSRPGTGTSTDTQYF. CDR3 nucleotide sequence: TGTGCCAGCAGTTCTAGACCCGGGACAGGGACTAGCACAGATACGCAGTATTTT.